This T cell receptor beta chain is from a study of patients and donors after allogeneic stem cell transplantation. Each CDR3 protein is one row after TCRdb ran MiXCR on the RT-PCR reads. Among about 160,000 distinct CDR3 sequences listed, approximately 24% were seen once. This CDR3 is built from 14 residues. V lost 5 bases, J lost 7 bases, and 5 bases stayed unmatched. Germline lookup yields CDR1 SGHTA and CDR2 FQGNSA. The chain links TRBV7-2 to TRBJ1-4, with 9 bases lining up with TRBD1. The clonotype was recovered from a human donor who was either an allogeneic HSCT recipient or a stem cell or donor lymphocyte infusion donor (not recorded which). It is not recorded whose cells these are; they may come from a transplant donor. Specimen: blood, either unsorted or a sorted T cell fraction (not recorded which). CDR3 bases: TGTGCCAGCAGCCGGGACAGGGTCGGTGAAAAACTGTTTTTT. Encoded protein: CASSRDRVGEKLFF.